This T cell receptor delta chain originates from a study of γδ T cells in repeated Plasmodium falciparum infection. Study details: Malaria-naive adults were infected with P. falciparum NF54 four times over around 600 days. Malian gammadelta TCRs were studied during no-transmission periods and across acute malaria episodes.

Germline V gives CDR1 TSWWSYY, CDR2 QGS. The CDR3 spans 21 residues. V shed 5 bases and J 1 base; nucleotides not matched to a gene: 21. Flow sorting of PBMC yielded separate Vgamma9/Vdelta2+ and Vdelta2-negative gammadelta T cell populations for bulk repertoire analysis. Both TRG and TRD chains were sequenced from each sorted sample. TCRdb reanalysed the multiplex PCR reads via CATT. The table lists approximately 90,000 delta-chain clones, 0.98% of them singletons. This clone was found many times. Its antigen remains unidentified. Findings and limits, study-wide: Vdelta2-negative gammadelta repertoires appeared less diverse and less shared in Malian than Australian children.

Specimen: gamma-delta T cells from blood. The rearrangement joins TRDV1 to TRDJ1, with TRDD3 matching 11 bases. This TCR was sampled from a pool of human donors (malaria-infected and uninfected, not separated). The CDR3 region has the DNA TGTGCTCTTGGGCTAATACAGGCCCCCTACTGGGGGATAAGGTGCACCGATAAACTCATCTTT. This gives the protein CALGLIQAPYWGIRCTDKLIF.